This TCR beta chain was documented in a study of blood T cell repertoires in COVID-19. Across the study: Specimens from acute and convalescent COVID-19 originated in the United States, Italy and Spain. Nucleic acid was either cDNA or gDNA, and it came from T cells, B-cell-depleted T cells, or PBMCs.

Per the study methods: Amplification from reference gene primers served as the basis for estimated nucleated cell counts. Libraries were prepared by immunoSEQ multiplex PCR; TCRdb keeps only in-frame clonotypes and omits some of them. V and J calls and clone size are given by that table; D and trimming were obtained from the DNA. Of 200,000 to 250,000 clones detected, approximately 83% appear once; the ten largest clones hold roughly 3%. V was pared by 0 bases and J by 6 bases, with 7 bases of the junction left unmatched. The germline V gene has CDR1 SGHNT and CDR2 YYREEE (reference sequence). This CDR3 has 15 amino acids.

This sequence joins TRBV5-4 and TRBJ2-3; 7 bases align to TRBD1. The sequenced material came from peripheral blood. The TCR comes from a woman in her thirties who had recovered from COVID-19. The CDR3 bases are TGTGCCAGCAGCTTGGACAGGGGTATTTACGATACGCAGTATTTT. It yields the protein CASSLDRGIYDTQYF.